This TCR beta chain was observed in a study of human CD8 memory T cell subsets (dated by TCRdb to 2020 to 2022). Describing the broader study: To assess clonal relationships, the TCRbeta repertoires of stem-like (TSTEM), progenitor exhausted-like (TPEX) and effector memory CD8+ T cell subsets were compared. TCRbeta repertoires were obtained from TSTEM, TPEX and effector memory subsets contributed by each of about 6 donors. Study-level results and caveats: Both stem-like subsets shared clonotypes with effector memory cells, but TSTEM and TPEX repertoires overlapped minimally, suggesting distinct antigen spectra. Normalized Shannon-Wiener diversity was similarly high in TSTEM and TPEX subsets, while effector memory subsets were less diverse by comparison. Only TCRbeta chains were sequenced, and repertoire comparisons rested on five to seven donors tested with paired t-tests and Bonferroni correction. Based on Chao1 estimates, TSTEM subsets appeared to have greater repertoire diversity than TPEX subsets, which may reflect a broader range of specificities.

Comment on this clonotype: Its antigen specificity is not known.

Early differentiated memory cells that were CCR7+ PD-1+ TIGIT+ and had dysfunctional, exhausted-like traits were classified as progenitor exhausted-like memory CD8+ T cells (TPEX). Peripheral blood mononuclear cells were isolated from healthy donor buffy coats by density gradient separation. In the study, total CD8+ T cells were enriched by negative magnetic separation with EasySep or MojoSort CD8+ T cell isolation kits. An RNeasy Mini Kit was used to extract total RNA from duplicate vials of under 190,000 sorted CD8+ T cells per subset. PBMCs were used either fresh or after being cryopreserved in fetal bovine serum containing approximately 9.8% DMSO. Fluorescence-activated cell sorting on a FACSAria III was used to sort the CD8+ T cell subsets to purity. The germline V gene (reference sequence) provides CDR1 DFQATT and CDR2 SNEGSKA. The CDR3, cysteine through phenylalanine, is 14 amino acids long. Only the protein sequence is given.

Sequenced using a NextSeq 550. A Human TCR Profiling Kit was used to prepare UMI-labeled 5' RACE TCRbeta libraries. The same number of PCR cycles was used to prepare all TCRbeta libraries in parallel. The published analysis was carried out like this. The number of functional CDR3beta clonotypes in each TCRbeta library ranged from about 2,800 to 18,000. MIGEC 1.2.9 was used for UMI extraction and consensus assembly, with at least three reads per UMI being required. MiXCR 3.0.3 was used to extract in-frame CDR3beta repertoires. Each sample was downsampled to 42,000 randomly selected UMIs before diversity metrics were computed in VDJtools 1.2.1. Repertoire overlap metrics D, R and F2 were calculated in VDJtools for the top 3,000 clones of each sample pair. TCRdb reprocessed the reads and lists each CDR3 protein sequence as a single entry, with no DNA. The V and J calls, along with clone size, are taken from TCRdb and not from the paper's own processing. The sample's table lists a count of about 8,800 distinct CDR3 sequences. The ten largest clones capture roughly 15% of the sample.

This clonotype was sampled from a human donor in good health. The sequencing sample was made of CD8+ T cells from PBMCs. The chain links TRBV20-1 with TRBJ2-3; with no DNA, the TCRdb D assignment of TRBD1 cannot be verified. The CDR3 reads as follows: CSVRTGPSTDTQYF.